In its sample, the clone carrying this T cell receptor (gamma chain) ranks as large. Its antigen is still unknown. TCRdb re-called the RT-PCR reads via CATT. This table has 450 to 700 gamma-chain clones, 3% to 4% appearing once. The sample comes from a study of gammadelta T cells in human blood. General study points: Microbial exposure reportedly appeared to drive polyclonal expansion of innate gamma-delta T cells right after birth.

The trim removed 2 bases at V and 6 bases at J, leaving 4 bases unmatched. Looked up from germline, CDR1 is EGSTGY and CDR2 is YDSYTSSV. The length of the CDR3 is 12 residues. Sequenced sample: non-Vgamma9Vdelta2 gamma-delta T cells from adult blood. The sequence was obtained from a human donor. The chain is built from TRGV4 and TRGJ1 or TRGJ2. The CDR3 region has the DNA TGTGCCACCTGGGATGAGCCTTATAAGAAACTCTTT. Its protein is CATWDEPYKKLF.